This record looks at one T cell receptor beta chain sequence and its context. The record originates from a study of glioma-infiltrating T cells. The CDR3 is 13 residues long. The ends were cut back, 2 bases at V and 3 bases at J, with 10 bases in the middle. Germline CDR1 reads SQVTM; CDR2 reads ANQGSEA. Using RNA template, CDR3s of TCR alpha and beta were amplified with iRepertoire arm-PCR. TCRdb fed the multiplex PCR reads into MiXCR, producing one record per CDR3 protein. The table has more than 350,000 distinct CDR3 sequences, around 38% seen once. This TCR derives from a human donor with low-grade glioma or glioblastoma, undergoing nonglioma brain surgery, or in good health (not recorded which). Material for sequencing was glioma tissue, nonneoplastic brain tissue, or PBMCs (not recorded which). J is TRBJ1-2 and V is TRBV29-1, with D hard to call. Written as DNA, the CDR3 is TGCAGCGTTGAAAGGGAAAGGGACTATGGCTACACCTTC. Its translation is CSVERERDYGYTF.